This is a list of T cell receptor beta chains from one sample in a study of cytomegalovirus exposure and HLA in healthy donors. Here immunoSEQ multiplex PCR was the method, and the copy in TCRdb shows in-frame clones only, minus some. The sample comprises about 150,000 clones, 66% of which are singletons, and approximately 1.7% rests with the top ten. Sequences were obtained from PBMCs. The receptors shown here come from a human donor in good health. CDR3s include the opening cysteine and the closing phenylalanine or tryptophan. Each record gives: clone size, D gene, J gene, V gene, CDR3 protein, CDR3 DNA. The D gene is left open where the match is weak. Not all rows give a size; the values are once, few, many and, for expanded clones, a class.

NA	TRBD1	TRBJ2-7	TRBV18	CASSSNYRGAYEQYF	TGTGCCAGCTCATCCAACTACAGGGGGGCCTACGAGCAGTACTTC
NA	NA	TRBJ2-6	TRBV19	CASSIVPRHSGANVLTF	TGTGCCAGTAGTATAGTCCCCCGACACTCTGGGGCCAACGTCCTGACTTTC
NA	TRBD1	TRBJ2-7	TRBV28	CASSFSETGTYEQYF	TGTGCCAGCAGTTTTAGTGAGACAGGGACCTACGAGCAGTACTTC
NA	NA	TRBJ2-1	TRBV9	CASSVREAYNEQFF	TGTGCCAGCAGCGTCAGGGAGGCGTACAATGAGCAGTTCTTC
NA	TRBD2	TRBJ2-3	TRBV6-6	CASRWTSGRFPDTQYF	TGTGCCAGCAGGTGGACTAGCGGGAGGTTTCCGGATACGCAGTATTTT
NA	NA	TRBJ1-1	TRBV6-5	CASSYSLRGLAFF	TGTGCCAGCAGTTATTCCCTAAGAGGGTTAGCTTTCTTT
few	TRBD2	TRBJ2-3	TRBV5-1	CASSPGGRDTQYF	TGCGCCAGCAGCCCGGGAGGTCGGGATACGCAGTATTTT
NA	TRBD1	TRBJ1-2	TRBV27	CASSSGTGGSGGGIFYGYTF	TGTGCCAGCAGCTCCGGGACAGGGGGCTCTGGGGGGGGAATCTTTTACGGCTACACCTTC
NA	NA	TRBJ2-7	TRBV2	CASRTGSISYEQYF	TGTGCCAGCAGAACAGGGTCCATCTCCTACGAGCAGTACTTC
NA	NA	TRBJ1-1	TRBV18	CASSSTGANMEAFF	TGTGCCAGCTCATCCACAGGTGCAAATATGGAAGCTTTCTTT
NA	NA	TRBJ2-1	TRBV6-5	CASQRFNEQFF	TGTGCCAGCCAGCGGTTTAATGAGCAGTTCTTC
NA	NA	TRBJ2-7	TRBV5-5	CASSLGREYEQYF	TGTGCCAGCAGCTTGGGACGGGAGTACGAGCAGTACTTC
few	TRBD1	TRBJ2-7	TRBV6-1	CASSEQGAGEQYF	TGTGCCAGCAGTGAACAGGGGGCGGGGGAGCAGTACTTC
NA	TRBD1	TRBJ1-1	TRBV29-1	CSVRWTGGTEAFF	TGCAGCGTCCGGTGGACAGGGGGGACTGAAGCTTTCTTT
NA	TRBD1	TRBJ2-4	TRBV29-1	CSVGQGGIQYF	TGCAGCGTTGGACAGGGCGGCATTCAGTACTTC
NA	NA	TRBJ2-2	TRBV7-3	CASSKGERAGELFF	TGTGCCAGCAGCAAGGGCGAGAGGGCCGGGGAGCTGTTTTTT
few	NA	TRBJ2-7	TRBV7-8	CASSPRADRPIAYEQYF	TGTGCCAGCAGCCCCAGGGCAGACCGCCCCATCGCCTACGAGCAGTACTTC
NA	NA	TRBJ2-1	TRBV21-1	CASSTRGEREEDEQFF	TGTGCCAGCAGCACCCGGGGGGAGCGGGAAGAGGATGAGCAGTTCTTC
few	TRBD1	TRBJ2-7	TRBV6-5	CASSIRDSYEQYF	TGTGCCAGCAGCATCCGGGACAGCTACGAGCAGTACTTC
few	TRBD1	TRBJ1-1	TRBV4-2	CASSQVGGTGNTEAFF	TGTGCCAGCAGCCAAGTTGGGGGGACAGGGAACACTGAAGCTTTCTTT